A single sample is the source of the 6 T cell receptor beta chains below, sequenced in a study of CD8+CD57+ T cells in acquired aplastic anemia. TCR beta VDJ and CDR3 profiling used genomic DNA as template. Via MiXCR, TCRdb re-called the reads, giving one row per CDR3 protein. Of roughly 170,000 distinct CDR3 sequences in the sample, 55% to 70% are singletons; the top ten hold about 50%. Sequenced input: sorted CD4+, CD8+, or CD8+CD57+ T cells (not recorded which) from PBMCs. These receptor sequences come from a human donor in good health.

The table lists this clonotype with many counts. The chain's CDR3 is CAWAPGRNQPQHF. The CDR3 bases are TGTGCCTGGGCCCCGGGACGAAATCAGCCCCAGCATTTT. V usage is TRBV30 and J usage is TRBJ1-5; weak D call: TRBD1 (5 bases). The V gene's germline CDR1 is GTSNPN and CDR2 SVGIG (reference sequence). The V end lost 5 bases, the J end lost 4 bases, and 12 bases lay between the germline ends. This CDR3 comprises 13 residues.

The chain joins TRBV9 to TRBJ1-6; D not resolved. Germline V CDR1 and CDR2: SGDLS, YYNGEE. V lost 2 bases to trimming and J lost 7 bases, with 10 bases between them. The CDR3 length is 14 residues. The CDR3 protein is CASSVRRANSPLHF. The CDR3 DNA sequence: TGTGCCAGCAGCGTTCGACGGGCAAATTCACCCCTCCACTTT.

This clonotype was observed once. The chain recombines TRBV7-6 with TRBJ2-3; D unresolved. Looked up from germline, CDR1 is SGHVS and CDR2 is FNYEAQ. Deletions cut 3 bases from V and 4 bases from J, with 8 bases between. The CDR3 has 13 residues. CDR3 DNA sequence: TGTGCCAGCAGCTTCGGACCGGCAGATACGCAGTATTTT. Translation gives CASSFGPADTQYF.

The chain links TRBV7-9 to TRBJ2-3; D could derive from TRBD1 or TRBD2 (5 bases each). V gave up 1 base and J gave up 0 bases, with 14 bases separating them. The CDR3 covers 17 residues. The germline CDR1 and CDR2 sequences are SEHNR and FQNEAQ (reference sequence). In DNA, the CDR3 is TGTGCCAGCAGCTTAGAGCGGTCGGCAGGGAGCACAGATACGCAGTATTTT. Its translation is CASSLERSAGSTDTQYF.

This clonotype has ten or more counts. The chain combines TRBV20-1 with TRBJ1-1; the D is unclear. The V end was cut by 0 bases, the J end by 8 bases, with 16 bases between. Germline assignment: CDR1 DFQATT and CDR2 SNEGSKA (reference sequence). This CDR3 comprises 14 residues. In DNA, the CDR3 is TGCAGTGCTAGAGATAGGCGTCGCTCCTACGAAGCTTTCTTT. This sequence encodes CSARDRRRSYEAFF.

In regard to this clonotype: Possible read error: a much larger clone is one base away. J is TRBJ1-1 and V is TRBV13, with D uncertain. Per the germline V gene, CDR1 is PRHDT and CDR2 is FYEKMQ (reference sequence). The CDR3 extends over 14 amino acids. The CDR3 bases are TGTGCCAGCAGTTACGGGGTAAGGACCGGAAAAGCTTCCTTT. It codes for CASSYGVRTGKASF. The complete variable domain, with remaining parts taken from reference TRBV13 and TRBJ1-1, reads AAGVIQSPRHLIKEKRETATLKCYPIPRHDTVYWYQQGPGQDPQFLISFYEKMQSDKGSIPDRFSAQQFSDYHSELNMSSLELGDSALYFCASSYGVRTGKASFGQGTRLTVV.